One sample yielded the 24 T cell receptor beta chains listed below, sequenced in a study of cytomegalovirus exposure and HLA in healthy donors. The PCR had 60 Vbeta and 13 Jbeta primers. Profiling relied on immunoSEQ multiplex PCR, and the TCRdb table lists in-frame clones only, not all of them. The sample has 150,000 to 200,000 clones; around four fifths are singletons. Sequencing input: PBMCs. The receptors derive from a man in his forties or fifties in good health and CMV-seropositive.

The chain combines TRBV10-2 with TRBJ2-5; TRBD2 might be the D (6 bases). The J call may not be correct, given that the DNA end is closer to TRBJ2-7. This CDR3 region has 15 residues. Per the germline V gene, CDR1 is WSHSY and CDR2 is SAAADI. CDR3 sequence: CASSGGGAFSYEQYF. The DNA for the CDR3 is TGCGCCAGCAGTGGAGGCGGGGCCTTCTCCTACGAGCAGTACTTC.

This rearrangement joins TRBV7-9 to TRBJ1-1, with 7 bases matching TRBD1. Per the germline V gene, CDR1 is SEHNR and CDR2 is FQNEAQ (reference sequence). The CDR3 runs to 15 residues. The trim removed 0 bases at V and 3 bases at J, leaving 4 bases unmatched. CDR3 sequence (DNA): TGTGCCAGCAGCTTAGCGCAGGGGGGAGACACTGAAGCTTTCTTT. This translates into CASSLAQGGDTEAFF.

This chain links TRBV2 with TRBJ2-3, with D possibly TRBD2 on 6 matching bases. Per germline, CDR1 SNHLY and CDR2 FYNNEI. The V and J ends lost 0 bases and 2 bases respectively, with 12 bases between them. This CDR3 has 16 amino acids. CDR3 region: CASSEAGWRDTDTQYF. In DNA, the CDR3 is TGTGCCAGCAGTGAAGCGGGTTGGAGGGACACAGATACGCAGTATTTT.

This chain connects TRBV19 to TRBJ1-5; D not certain. Deletions cut 2 bases from V and 1 base from J, with 12 bases between. Germline CDR1 and CDR2: LNHDA and SQIVND (reference sequence). The CDR3 consists of 16 residues. Here the CDR3 reads CASSIRGLSSNQPQHF. In nucleotides, the CDR3 is TGTGCCAGTAGTATAAGAGGGTTATCAAGCAATCAGCCCCAGCATTTT.

The CDR3 nucleotides read TGTGCCAGCAGCCCCTCCCGCGGGGACCTTAGCGAGCAGTACTTC. It yields the protein CASSPSRGDLSEQYF. The V gene is TRBV7-2, the J gene TRBJ2-7, with D possibly matching TRBD2 (6 bases). The V gene's germline CDR1 is SGHTA and CDR2 FQGNSA. The CDR3 loop spans 15 amino acids. V lost 5 bases and J 6 bases, leaving 20 bases between the germline ends.

The chain is built from TRBV21-1 and TRBJ1-2; whether TRBD1, the table's D call, matches the DNA was not checked. TRBV21-1 is a pseudogene segment. There are 16 residues in the CDR3. The CDR3 sequence: CASSKARRTGNYGYTF. CDR3 nucleotides: TGTGCCAGCAGCAAAGCGAGGAGAACAGGGAACTATGGCTACACCTTC.

The V call is TRBV27, the J call TRBJ2-1; D is uncertain. Germline CDR1 and CDR2: MNHEY and SMNVEV (reference sequence). The CDR3 is 12 amino acids. V lost 4 bases and J 8 bases, leaving 9 bases between the germline ends. CDR3 protein: CASSSPPDEQFF. The CDR3 DNA sequence: TGTGCCAGCAGTTCCCCTCCGGATGAGCAGTTCTTC.

The chain couples TRBV25-1 to TRBJ1-6; 11 bases match TRBD1. The J segment lost 10 bases and the V segment lost 6 bases, leaving 8 bases of the junction unmatched. The germline V gene has CDR1 MGHDK and CDR2 SYGVNS. The CDR3 is made up of 15 amino acids. Here the CDR3 reads CASSEGQGAGSPLHF. CDR3 in DNA: TGTGCCAGCAGCGAAGGACAGGGGGCCGGATCACCCCTCCACTTT.

The chain combines TRBV28 with TRBJ1-2; TRBD1 matches at 11 bases. Germline V gene lookup returns CDR1 MDHEN and CDR2 SYDVKM. The length of the CDR3 is 14 residues. V was pared by 2 bases and J by 8 bases, with 4 bases of the junction left unmatched. CDR3 protein: CASSLRTGGEGYTF. For the CDR3, the DNA is TGTGCCAGCAGTTTAAGGACAGGGGGCGAGGGCTACACCTTC.

This clone turned up a few times. The chain links TRBV25-1 to TRBJ1-1, with D hard to call. The germline V and J ends were trimmed by 9 bases and 4 bases, with 15 bases remaining between them. The CDR3 spans 13 residues. CDR1 MGHDK and CDR2 SYGVNS come from the germline V gene. The CDR3 reads CASQLLRGTEAFF. The CDR3 bases are TGTGCCAGTCAGCTTCTGCGGGGCACTGAAGCTTTCTTT.

The chain joins TRBV7-6 to TRBJ2-7; 9 bases line up with TRBD1. Losses at the gene ends were 4 bases for V and 8 bases for J; bases not matched to a gene: 9. The CDR3 has 14 residues. CDR1 and CDR2 (germline): SGHVS, FNYEAQ. DNA of the CDR3: TGTGCCAGCAGCTCGCCGGGACAGGGTATCCAGCAGTACTTC. It encodes CASSSPGQGIQQYF.

This chain joins TRBV2 and TRBJ2-3; 8 bases are a match to TRBD2. The CDR3 is made up of 17 amino acids. Germline trimming cut 1 base from V and 6 bases from J; bases unmatched to any gene: 12. Germline V gives CDR1 SNHLY, CDR2 FYNNEI. The CDR3 sequence: CASSEGVAGGLWDTQYF. The CDR3 nucleotides read TGTGCCAGCAGTGAAGGAGTGGCGGGGGGACTCTGGGATACGCAGTATTTT.

The chain has TRBV7-9 and TRBJ1-1; tentatively, D is TRBD1 (6 bases). V lost 1 base, J lost 7 bases, and 13 bases lay in between. This CDR3 contains 14 residues. CDR1 SEHNR and CDR2 FQNEAQ come from the germline V gene (reference sequence). The CDR3 DNA sequence: TGTGCCAGCAGCTTAGGAACAGGGTACGGTGAAGCTTTCTTT. The encoded protein is CASSLGTGYGEAFF.

This chain connects TRBV19 to TRBJ2-2; D is perhaps TRBD1 (6 bases). Trimming cost V 7 bases and J 3 bases, with 15 bases left between them. The CDR3 has 15 residues. Germline values: CDR1 LNHDA, CDR2 SQIVND (reference sequence). The CDR3 nucleotides are TGTGCCAGTATCTCTCTGGACAGCTACACCGGGGAGCTGTTTTTT. Its protein is CASISLDSYTGELFF. Variable domain in full (rest from reference TRBV19 and TRBJ2-2): DGGITQSPKYLFRKEGQNVTLSCEQNLNHDAMYWYRQDPGQGLRLIYYSQIVNDFQKGDIAEGYSVSREKKESFPLTVTSAQKNPTAFYLCASISLDSYTGELFFGEGSRLTVL.

For this clone: Other DNA sequences in this sample translate to the same CDR3. The V call is TRBV9, the J call TRBJ2-5; 9 bases agree with TRBD1. J gave up 5 bases and V 2 bases, and 4 bases lay outside the gene matches. The CDR3 is made up of 14 amino acids. CDR1 is SGDLS, CDR2 YYNGEE, per germline. The DNA for the CDR3 is TGTGCCAGCAGCGTGGGACAGGGCGGGGAGACCCAGTACTTC. This codes for CASSVGQGGETQYF. The full variable domain, with the rest looked up from reference TRBV9 and TRBJ2-5, is DSGVTQTPKHLITATGQRVTLRCSPRSGDLSVYWYQQSLDQGLQFLIQYYNGEERAKGNILERFSAQQFPDLHSELNLSSLELGDSALYFCASSVGQGGETQYFGPGTRLLVL.

This clone came up a few times. The CDR3 here is CSVEASGTDTQYF. Here the CDR3 DNA reads TGCAGCGTTGAAGCTAGCGGCACAGATACGCAGTATTTT. This chain connects TRBV29-1 to TRBJ2-3; D might be TRBD2 (6 bases). The CDR3 is made up of 13 amino acids. From germline, CDR1 is SQVTM and CDR2 ANQGSEA. The V gene lost 1 base and the J gene lost 1 base, with 6 bases spanning the gap.

This sequence joins TRBV25-1 and TRBJ2-3; perhaps TRBD1 as D (5 bases). Trimming removed 5 bases from V and 3 bases from J, with 15 bases in between. Germline CDR1 reads MGHDK; CDR2 reads SYGVNS. This CDR3 contains 15 residues. CDR3: CASSFGSGSTDTQYF. Here the CDR3 DNA reads TGTGCCAGCAGTTTTGGGTCAGGGTCGACAGATACGCAGTATTTT.

On this clone itself: The junction departs from the called germline gene at one end, perhaps through a read error. The chain joins TRBV28 to TRBJ1-2; 8 bases fit TRBD1. Looked up from germline, CDR1 is MDHEN and CDR2 is SYDVKM. CDR3 length: 13 residues. The CDR3 protein is CASSYRGAYGHTF. As DNA, the CDR3 is TGTGCCAGCTCATACAGGGGGGCCTATGGCCACACCTTC.

V is TRBV2 and J is TRBJ2-3; 13 positions match TRBD2. The V segment lost 4 bases and the J segment 2 bases; nucleotides outside the gene matches: 3. The CDR3 has 16 amino acids. CDR1 and CDR2 (germline): SNHLY, FYNNEI. The CDR3 loop reads CASSAGLAGPTDTQYF. CDR3 DNA sequence: TGTGCCAGCAGTGCGGGACTAGCGGGACCCACAGATACGCAGTATTTT.

The CDR3 loop is CASSFSDRASYEQYF. CDR3 DNA sequence: TGTGCCAGCAGTTTTTCGGACAGGGCCTCCTACGAGCAGTACTTC. The V gene is TRBV27, the J gene TRBJ2-7, with 8 positions matching TRBD1. In germline, CDR1 is MNHEY, CDR2 SMNVEV (reference sequence). This CDR3 contains 15 residues. The V segment lost 3 bases and the J segment 0 bases; nucleotides outside the gene matches: 4.

The chain recombines TRBV9 with TRBJ2-2; 7 bases align to TRBD2. J lost 1 base, V lost 4 bases, and 7 bases had no gene match. Germline CDR1 is SGDLS and CDR2 is YYNGEE. The CDR3 runs 16 residues. DNA of the CDR3: TGTGCCAGCAGCCCTTGGGGGGGGGAGAACACCGGGGAGCTGTTTTTT. Amino acid sequence: CASSPWGGENTGELFF.

This rearrangement joins TRBV4-3 to TRBJ2-2; the match to TRBD2 covers 8 bases. The CDR3 is made up of 15 amino acids. CDR1 and CDR2 from the germline V gene are LGHNA and YSLEER. With V trimmed by 6 bases and J by 4 bases, 7 bases remained unmatched. The CDR3 nucleotides read TGCGCCAGCAGACCGGGGGGGGCGGGCACCGGGGAGCTGTTTTTT. It specifies CASRPGGAGTGELFF.

The rearrangement links TRBV28 to TRBJ2-7; TRBD2 aligns across 10 bases. The ends lost 5 bases at V and 3 bases at J; junction bases unmatched: 13. Germline lookup yields CDR1 MDHEN and CDR2 SYDVKM. The CDR3 spans 17 residues. The CDR3 nucleotides are TGTGCCAGCAGTCCGCCTACCGCTAGCGGGAGTTTCTACGAGCAGTACTTC. It is translated as CASSPPTASGSFYEQYF.

This clone was seen a single time. J is TRBJ2-5 and V is TRBV9; no clear D. Trimming took 3 bases from V and 2 from J, leaving 5 bases between them. Germline CDR1 and CDR2: SGDLS and YYNGEE. The length of the CDR3 is 12 residues. Here the CDR3 reads CASSAAQETQYF. The CDR3 bases are TGTGCCAGCAGCGCTGCGCAAGAGACCCAGTACTTC.